This TCR beta chain stems from a study of early T cells in non-severe SARS-CoV-2 infection. Study context: Unsorted whole-blood RNA was sequenced in bulk, leaving chains unpaired.

This clonotype was counted at least ten times. In germline, CDR1 is SGDLS, CDR2 YYNGEE. Trimming cost V 4 bases and J 5 bases, with 9 bases left between them. The CDR3 loop spans 12 amino acids. TCRdb called the 5' RACE reads again in MiXCR, with one record for every CDR3 protein. The sample consists of 50,000 or so distinct CDR3 sequences, about 4% of them appearing once. This TCR derives from an adult who was a healthcare worker with PCR-confirmed SARS-CoV-2 infection or an uninfected control (not recorded which). The source material was whole blood. J is TRBJ1-2 and V is TRBV9; D gene ambiguous. The CDR3 bases are TGTGCCAGCAGCCAGCAATGGTATGGCTACACCTTC. It specifies CASSQQWYGYTF.